This section outlines one T cell receptor (beta chain) sequence together with its context. The antigen is undetermined. This sample is drawn from a study of beta chain features in type 1 diabetes. Findings of the study overall: Moderately but significantly shorter TCRB CDR3s were found in Type 1 diabetes patients in all four CD4+ subsets.

Sorted populations all had greater than 95% purity. Sequencing targeted expressed TCRB transcripts, as all isolated RNA had been reverse transcribed. Clones were read by immunoSEQ multiplex PCR, and TCRdb kept only the in-frame ones, dropping some. The sample shows 300,000 or so clones, around an eighth of them seen only once. Germline lookup yields CDR1 MDHEN and CDR2 SYDVKM. Trimming shortened V by 6 bases and J by 9 bases, and 15 bases separated the two germline ends. The CDR3 extends over 13 amino acids. J is TRBJ1-5 and V is TRBV28; TRBD1 is a possible D gene (6 bases). Specimen: naive CD4+ T cells from blood. The source is a woman younger than 30 with type 1 diabetes. CDR3 sequence: CASSPGHPGPQHF. The CDR3 bases are TGTGCCAGCAGCCCGGGACACCCGGGGCCCCAGCATTTT. The variable domain in full, with the rest retrieved from reference TRBV28 and TRBJ1-5, is DVKVTQSSRYLVKRTGEKVFLECVQDMDHENMFWYRQDPGLGLRLIYFSYDVKMKEKGDIPEGYSVSREKKERFSLILESASTNQTSMYLCASSPGHPGPQHFGDGTRLSIL.